Sequencing of this T cell receptor beta chain was carried out in a study of T cell responses to AZD1222 COVID-19 vaccine. The repertoire was sequenced with immunoSEQ multiplex PCR; TCRdb's copy has only in-frame clones and lacks some. The sample has about 160,000 clones, around 90% seen once. The V end lost 0 bases, the J end lost 5 bases, and 10 bases lay between the germline ends. The length of the CDR3 is 13 residues. Germline V gives CDR1 SQVTM, CDR2 ANQGSEA. Sample: peripheral blood, taken 28 days after the second AZD1222 dose. The rearrangement joins TRBV29-1 to TRBJ1-2; D perhaps matches TRBD1 (6 bases). This clonotype originated in an adult who received the AZD1222 COVID-19 vaccine. Here the CDR3 reads CSVEEGAGYGYTF. The CDR3 DNA follows: TGCAGCGTTGAAGAGGGGGCAGGATATGGCTACACCTTC.